This entry lists 9 T cell receptor beta chains sequenced from one sample in a study of tumor and adjacent non-tumor tissue in lung cancer. A modified ARM-PCR protocol with three rounds of nested PCR amplified TCRbeta. MiXCR, applied by TCRdb to the multiplex PCR reads, yields one record per CDR3 protein. There are some 93,000 distinct CDR3 sequences in the sample; approximately 65% occur only once, and 15% to 20% lies in the top ten. This sample's RNA came from whole unsorted tissue. The sample consisted of lung tumor tissue. The receptors shown here come from a man aged 55 to 70 with non-small cell lung cancer.

Remarks on this clonotype: One junction end disagrees with the germline gene, perhaps due to a read error. The V gene is TRBV4-2, the J gene TRBJ2-1, with TRBD2 identical over 14 bases. CDR1 LGHNA and CDR2 YNFKEQ come from the germline V gene. CDR3 size: 17 residues. The CDR3 loop is CASNRGTSGSSYNEQFF. The CDR3 DNA reads TGTGCAAGCAACCGAGGGACTAGCGGGAGCTCCTACAATGAGCAGTTCTTC.

Remarks on this clonotype: This may arise from a read error, as a much more abundant clone is one base away. The chain uses TRBV12-3 or TRBV12-4 and TRBJ1-3, with D maybe TRBD1 (5 bases). The CDR3 has 17 residues. The CDR3 DNA is TGTGCCAGCAGTTTAGCGGGGACGCCCCAAAGGAGAAACATCATATATTTT. Its protein is CASSLAGTPQRRNIIYF.

The J gene is TRBJ1-6, the V gene TRBV6-6, with 11 bases matching TRBD1. Losses at the gene ends were 7 bases for V and 9 bases for J; bases not matched to a gene: 8. CDR1 is MNHNY, CDR2 SVGAGI, per germline (reference sequence). This CDR3 has 15 residues. DNA for the CDR3: TGTGCCAGCAAAGATGGACAGGGGGCGCCTTCACCCCTCCACTTT. As protein: CASKDGQGAPSPLHF.

Concerning this clonotype: Compared with germline, one end of the junction differs, possibly owing to a read error. V and J are TRBV29-1 and TRBJ2-1; TRBD2 matches 11 bases. This CDR3 comprises 16 residues. Germline lookup yields CDR1 SQVTM and CDR2 ANQGSEA. The CDR3 nucleotides are TGCAGCGTTGCCCGATCTAGTTCCGGACTAGCGGGCGATCAGTCCTTC. It yields the protein CSVARSSSGLAGDQSF.

As for this clonotype: A junction boundary mismatches the germline segment, possibly from a read error. The rearrangement joins TRBV11-2 to TRBJ2-1; possibly TRBD1 or TRBD2 for D (5 bases each). This CDR3 contains 16 residues. The germline V gene has CDR1 SGHAT and CDR2 FQNNGV. In DNA form, the CDR3 reads TGTGCCGGCAGCCCACAGTCCCGGGCCGGGGCTTTTGAGCAGTTCTTC. Translating gives CAGSPQSRAGAFEQFF.

As to this clonotype: No conserved phenylalanine or tryptophan ends this CDR3, so it is likely a read error. CDR3 bases: TGTGCCAGCAGTTTAAAGCGGGGGGTATACGAGCAGTACCTC. This translates into CASSLKRGVYEQYL. This chain connects TRBV12-3 or TRBV12-4 to TRBJ2-7; 9 nucleotides agree with TRBD2. With 2 bases clipped from V and 4 bases from J, the junction kept 3 bases outside the gene matches. The length of the CDR3 is 14 residues.

This clonotype showed up just a few times. Since a much larger clone is just one base distant, this may be a read error. The chain has TRBV29-1 and TRBJ2-7; 8 bases agree with TRBD1. The CDR3 length is 14 residues. Germline assignment: CDR1 SQVTM and CDR2 ANQGSEA. CDR3 bases: TGCAGGGTTCAGACCATCAGGGGGCCCTCCGAGCAGTACTTC. This encodes CRVQTIRGPSEQYF.

About this clonotype itself: One end of the junction does not line up with germline, which may come from a read error. The V gene is TRBV12-3 or TRBV12-4, the J gene TRBJ2-6, with TRBD1 as a possible D gene (5 bases). CDR3 length: 17 amino acids. CDR3 sequence: CANSPGASVSGANVLTF. DNA for the CDR3: TGTGCCAACAGTCCTGGGGCTTCTGTCTCTGGGGCCAATGTCCTGACTTTC.

This clonotype was detected ten times or more. The chain couples TRBV6-5 to TRBJ1-4; 8 bases map to TRBD1. Germline-derived CDR1 and CDR2 are MNHEY and SVGAGI. V was clipped by 6 bases and J by 6 bases; unmatched bases: 6. The CDR3 totals 14 residues. CDR3 nucleotide sequence: TGTGCCAGCAGGACGACAGGGGTGGATGAAAAACTGTTTTTT. Its protein product is CASRTTGVDEKLFF.